A single sample is the source of the 8 T cell receptor beta chains below, sequenced in a study of cytomegalovirus exposure and HLA in healthy donors. Primers: 60 Vbeta forward and 13 Jbeta reverse. Assay used: immunoSEQ multiplex PCR; TCRdb lists only in-frame clones, some missing. The table has fewer than 180,000 clones, less than 85% seen once. The sequenced material came from PBMCs. The origin of the receptors is a man aged 50 to 60 in good health and CMV-seropositive.

This rearrangement joins TRBV5-1 to TRBJ1-4; D is unclear. Trimming stripped 4 bases from V and 5 bases from J, with 15 bases between. Germline assignment: CDR1 SGHRS and CDR2 YFSETQ. CDR3 length: 15 amino acids. The DNA for the CDR3 is TGCGCCAGCAGCCTCCCATGGAGGCTGAATGAAAAACTGTTTTTT. This sequence encodes CASSLPWRLNEKLFF.

V usage is TRBV18 and J usage is TRBJ2-2; weak D call: TRBD2 (6 bases). Looked up from germline, CDR1 is KGHSH and CDR2 is LQKENI. The CDR3 loop spans 16 amino acids. The V end lost 5 bases, the J end lost 3 bases, and 16 bases lay between the germline ends. This CDR3 is CASSSAFSGDTGELFF. In DNA form, the CDR3 reads TGTGCCAGCTCATCCGCTTTTTCGGGAGACACCGGGGAGCTGTTTTTT.

The V and J genes are TRBV4-1 and TRBJ1-5, with 7 bases matching TRBD1. Germline CDR1 and CDR2: MGHRA and YSYEKL. With 1 base clipped from V and 2 bases from J, the junction kept 5 bases outside the gene matches. The CDR3 loop spans 16 amino acids. The CDR3 protein is CASSQGGGKGNQPQHF. The CDR3 nucleotides are TGCGCCAGCAGCCAAGGAGGGGGCAAGGGCAATCAGCCCCAGCATTTT.

The rearrangement joins TRBV5-1 to TRBJ2-1, with TRBD1 identical over 7 bases. Germline CDR1 and CDR2: SGHRS and YFSETQ. V lost 6 bases to trimming and J lost 0 bases; unmatched junction nucleotides: 6. The CDR3 runs to 15 residues. CDR3 sequence: CASTKTGFSYNEQFF. CDR3 coding DNA: TGCGCCAGCACAAAGACAGGGTTCTCCTACAATGAGCAGTTCTTC.

CDR3 nucleotides: TGTGCCAGCAGCTTAGGAGCAGACAAATCCTACAATGAGCAGTTCTTC. This encodes CASSLGADKSYNEQFF. The chain employs TRBV7-2 and TRBJ2-1; D is unresolved. Germline assignment: CDR1 SGHTA and CDR2 FQGNSA. The ends were cut back, 1 base at V and 1 base at J, with 11 bases in the middle. This CDR3 has 16 residues.

The CDR3 region has the DNA TGTGCCACCCCGGGGGGACAGGGGGACACCGGGGAGCTGTTTTTT. It yields the protein CATPGGQGDTGELFF. V usage is TRBV19 and J usage is TRBJ2-2; the match to TRBD1 covers 11 bases. Losses at the gene ends were 10 bases for V and 3 bases for J; bases not matched to a gene: 7. Germline values: CDR1 LNHDA, CDR2 SQIVND (reference sequence). The CDR3 loop spans 15 amino acids.

The chain carries TRBV29-1 and TRBJ1-1; 7 bases align to TRBD1. Germline CDR1 reads SQVTM; CDR2 reads ANQGSEA. Germline trimming cut 7 bases from V and 1 base from J; bases unmatched to any gene: 6. This CDR3 region has 13 residues. In DNA, the CDR3 is TGCAGCGGACGAAGACAGGGGAACACTGAAGCTTTCTTT. Its protein product is CSGRRQGNTEAFF.

The table lists this clone with a few counts. This chain's CDR3 is CASSFIHEQFF. The CDR3, as DNA: TGTGCCAGCAGCTTCATTCATGAGCAGTTCTTC. The V gene is TRBV7-8, the J gene TRBJ2-1; D not resolved. With 3 bases removed from V and 8 bases from J, the gap between germline ends came to 5 bases. Germline lookup yields CDR1 SGHVS and CDR2 FQNEAQ. This CDR3 is 11 amino acids long.